These T cell receptor beta chains were read from a single sample in a study of technical replicates of blood from a handful of donors. Some clones are missing from TCRdb's copy, which holds only in-frame ones; the method was immunoSEQ multiplex PCR. The sample has some 85,000 clones, 95% to 97% seen once. The sequenced material came from T cells isolated from PBMCs. These receptor sequences come from a human donor in good health. CDR3s leave out the opening cysteine and the closing phenylalanine or tryptophan. Each record gives: J gene, V gene, CDR3 protein.

j_gene: TRBJ2-7; v_gene: TRBV6-1; CDR3aa: ASSELGSGRNEQY
j_gene: TRBJ2-7; v_gene: TRBV5-1; CDR3aa: ASSLGSSREQY
j_gene: TRBJ2-7; v_gene: TRBV5-1; CDR3aa: ASSPGHTYEQY
j_gene: TRBJ1-2; v_gene: TRBV11-2; CDR3aa: ASSPSGSDYYGYT
j_gene: TRBJ2-2; v_gene: TRBV5-4; CDR3aa: ASRRQGSGELF
j_gene: TRBJ1-2; v_gene: TRBV11-1; CDR3aa: ASSDQQGAYGYT
j_gene: TRBJ1-1; v_gene: TRBV5-1; CDR3aa: ASSLASARNTEAF
j_gene: TRBJ1-5; v_gene: TRBV28; CDR3aa: ASSLALGQNQPQH
j_gene: TRBJ2-4; v_gene: TRBV6-6; CDR3aa: ASRDSDIQY
j_gene: TRBJ1-5; v_gene: TRBV30; CDR3aa: AWSVPSWGVDQPQH
j_gene: TRBJ2-5; v_gene: TRBV5-1; CDR3aa: ASSLRGYQETQY
j_gene: TRBJ1-5; v_gene: TRBV7-2; CDR3aa: ASSPPGQNSNQPQH
j_gene: TRBJ1-4; v_gene: TRBV7-8; CDR3aa: ASSLDWGPDEKLF
j_gene: TRBJ1-2; v_gene: TRBV7-9; CDR3aa: ASSSQGTGGSYGYT
j_gene: TRBJ2-5; v_gene: TRBV19; CDR3aa: ASRDLRETQY
j_gene: TRBJ2-3; v_gene: TRBV4-3; CDR3aa: ASSQALVAGAASTDTQY
j_gene: TRBJ2-2; v_gene: TRBV6-5; CDR3aa: ATLLRGELF
j_gene: TRBJ1-1; v_gene: TRBV9; CDR3aa: ASSAGHATEAF
j_gene: TRBJ2-7; v_gene: TRBV5-1; CDR3aa: ASSSLGGGEQY
j_gene: TRBJ2-7; v_gene: TRBV27; CDR3aa: ASSSGTAAYEQY
j_gene: TRBJ2-5; v_gene: TRBV7-9; CDR3aa: ASRAALQETQY
j_gene: TRBJ1-5; v_gene: TRBV29-1; CDR3aa: SVVTGYSNQPQH
j_gene: TRBJ2-1; v_gene: TRBV6-1; CDR3aa: ASRSGTREQF
j_gene: TRBJ2-3; v_gene: TRBV4-3; CDR3aa: ASSQEFLFTDTQY
j_gene: TRBJ1-1; v_gene: TRBV9; CDR3aa: ASRDTGALEATEAF
j_gene: TRBJ1-1; v_gene: TRBV18; CDR3aa: ASSPATGESWNTEAF
j_gene: TRBJ1-1; v_gene: TRBV6-1; CDR3aa: ASSELRGGGTEAF
j_gene: TRBJ1-5; v_gene: TRBV18; CDR3aa: ASSPSDRDNQPQH
j_gene: TRBJ2-1; v_gene: TRBV9; CDR3aa: ASSPFEAGGFRDEQF
j_gene: TRBJ2-3; v_gene: TRBV7-2; CDR3aa: ASNPLGGSTDTQY
j_gene: TRBJ2-3; v_gene: TRBV28; CDR3aa: ASSLSGREMVAGVGDTQY
j_gene: TRBJ2-5; v_gene: TRBV21-1; CDR3aa: ASPRHLQETQY
j_gene: TRBJ2-7; v_gene: TRBV18; CDR3aa: ASSLSGGNEQY
j_gene: TRBJ2-3; v_gene: TRBV19; CDR3aa: ASSQSRSSTDTQY
j_gene: TRBJ1-2; v_gene: TRBV28; CDR3aa: ASSHGGGLYGYT
j_gene: TRBJ2-1; v_gene: TRBV5-4; CDR3aa: ASSLVRSSYNEQF
j_gene: TRBJ2-7; v_gene: TRBV19; CDR3aa: ASSAGLAYEQY
j_gene: TRBJ1-1; v_gene: TRBV18; CDR3aa: ASSPREMNTEAF
j_gene: TRBJ1-2; v_gene: TRBV27; CDR3aa: ASSLTEDYGYT
j_gene: TRBJ1-2; v_gene: TRBV11-2; CDR3aa: ASSFVRQLPYGYT
j_gene: TRBJ1-5; v_gene: TRBV2; CDR3aa: ASSDPPGGNQPQH
j_gene: TRBJ1-2; v_gene: TRBV6-6; CDR3aa: ASSYYETGGDGYT
j_gene: TRBJ1-5; v_gene: TRBV18; CDR3aa: ASSQNQENQPQH
j_gene: TRBJ2-1; v_gene: TRBV6-1; CDR3aa: ASSERFPRSFSEQF
j_gene: TRBJ2-2; v_gene: TRBV27; CDR3aa: ASLLAGGTGELF
j_gene: TRBJ2-2; v_gene: TRBV9; CDR3aa: ASSHSGTGGYTGELF
j_gene: TRBJ2-5; v_gene: TRBV6-5; CDR3aa: ASSLGGVGQETQY